This entry lists 28 T cell receptor beta chains sequenced from one sample in a study of control samples from healthy donors and cancer patients. Only in-frame clones appear in the TCRdb table, and some are missing; sequencing was by immunoSEQ multiplex PCR. The sample shows tens of thousands of clones, about 88% of them seen only once. Sequenced sample: blood. The receptors stem from a woman aged 45-59 years in good health.

The chain carries TRBV2 and TRBJ1-1, with D unclear. Trimming took 1 base from V and 1 from J, leaving 7 bases between them. The CDR3 spans 14 residues. The germline V gene has CDR1 SNHLY and CDR2 FYNNEI. CDR3 DNA: TGTGCCAGCAGTGAAGAGGGCACGAACACTGAAGCTTTCTTT. Protein sequence: CASSEEGTNTEAFF.

This chain joins TRBV30 and TRBJ1-5; D is perhaps TRBD1 (6 bases). V was cut by 1 base and J by 6 bases, with 13 bases left in between. Germline V gives CDR1 GTSNPN, CDR2 SVGIG (reference sequence). CDR3 length equals 14 residues. The CDR3 DNA reads as TGTGCCTGGAGTGGGGGGCAGTTTAGTCAGCCCCAGCATTTT. Translating gives CAWSGGQFSQPQHF.

The V call is TRBV6-6, the J call TRBJ2-7; D gene unclear. Germline V CDR1 and CDR2: MNHNY, SVGAGI (reference sequence). Trimming took off 6 bases at V and 0 bases at J, with 9 bases between the two ends. The CDR3 has 13 amino acids. The CDR3 bases are TGTGCCAGCAGCTCAATACCCTCCTACGAGCAGTACTTC. Protein product: CASSSIPSYEQYF.

The chain uses TRBV6-1 and TRBJ2-1; 10 nucleotides match TRBD2. CDR3 length: 14 amino acids. CDR1 is MNHNS, CDR2 SASEGT, per germline. The J segment lost 9 bases and the V segment lost 1 base, leaving 3 bases of the junction unmatched. This CDR3 is CASSEGLAGVEQFF. The CDR3 coding sequence is TGTGCCAGCAGTGAAGGGCTAGCGGGGGTTGAGCAGTTCTTC.

J is TRBJ2-1 and V is TRBV2; a possible D gene is TRBD2 (5 bases). The CDR3 sequence is 16 residues long. CDR1 and CDR2 (germline): SNHLY, FYNNEI. Trimming pared 3 bases from V and 5 bases from J, leaving 17 bases between. The CDR3 sequence: CASSDRLPAGNNEQFF. The CDR3 DNA reads TGTGCCAGCAGTGACCGGTTGCCGGCGGGTAACAATGAGCAGTTCTTC.

This clone was seen a single time. The chain recombines TRBV5-5 with TRBJ1-6, with a tentative D call TRBD1 (5 bases). The CDR3 is 15 residues long. Germline CDR1 is SGHKS and CDR2 is YYEKEE (reference sequence). Trimming shortened V by 4 bases and J by 6 bases, and 14 bases separated the two germline ends. The CDR3 DNA sequence: TGTGCCAGCAGCCGGACACTACCGGCTAATTCACCCCTCCACTTT. The encoded protein is CASSRTLPANSPLHF.

This clone was detected once. The chain links TRBV10-3 to TRBJ2-1; D uncertain. The CDR3 has 11 residues. The V gene's germline CDR1 is ENHRY and CDR2 SYGVKD. The germline V and J ends were trimmed by 1 base and 5 bases, with 0 bases remaining between them. CDR3 sequence reads: CAISEYNEQFF. CDR3 bases: TGTGCCATCAGTGAGTACAATGAGCAGTTCTTC.

This chain uses TRBV30 with TRBJ1-3; 7 nucleotides agree with TRBD1. This CDR3 has 15 amino acids. The germline V gene encodes CDR1 GTSNPN and CDR2 SVGIG (reference sequence). V was pared by 7 bases and J by 4 bases, with 13 bases of the junction left unmatched. The CDR3 loop reads CASSAKGAFGNTIYF. The CDR3 DNA reads as TGTGCCTCTTCAGCTAAGGGGGCCTTCGGAAACACCATATATTTT.

This clone came up once. The V and J genes are TRBV6-5 and TRBJ1-2; 7 bases are a match to TRBD1. Germline loops: CDR1 MNHEY, CDR2 SVGAGI. V lost 6 bases to trimming and J lost 5 bases; unmatched junction nucleotides: 9. The CDR3 totals 14 residues. The CDR3: CASRLQGVEYGYTF. DNA of the CDR3: TGTGCCAGCAGGTTGCAGGGGGTGGAATATGGCTACACCTTC.

V gene TRBV25-1 combines with J gene TRBJ2-1; TRBD1 might be the D (6 bases). The germline V gene has CDR1 MGHDK and CDR2 SYGVNS. The CDR3 covers 15 residues. V was shortened by 6 bases and J by 3 bases, with 15 bases between the two germline ends. CDR3 DNA sequence: TGTGCCAGCAGGCCCCTGGGGGCGGACTACAATGAGCAGTTCTTC. Translating gives CASRPLGADYNEQFF.

The chain recombines TRBV18 with TRBJ2-3; no reliable D call. Trimming took off 0 bases at V and 1 base at J, with 11 bases between the two ends. The CDR3 contains 16 residues. Germline V CDR1 and CDR2: KGHSH, LQKENI. Written as DNA, the CDR3 is TGTGCCAGCTCACCACCGAGCAAACGAGGCACAGATACGCAGTATTTT. It is translated as CASSPPSKRGTDTQYF.

This sequence joins TRBV18 and TRBJ2-2; possibly TRBD2 for D (5 bases). CDR3 length: 17 residues. Per germline, CDR1 KGHSH and CDR2 LQKENI. The V end was cut by 1 base, the J end by 1 base, with 13 bases between. The CDR3 region is CASSPLSDFLNTGELFF. The CDR3 DNA follows: TGTGCCAGCTCACCACTTTCGGACTTTCTGAACACCGGGGAGCTGTTTTTT.

This chain connects TRBV5-6 to TRBJ2-4; a weak D match, TRBD2 (5 bases). V shed 2 bases and J shed 0 bases, with 15 bases lying between them. The germline gives CDR1 SGHDT, CDR2 YYEEEE. The CDR3 contains 17 residues. CDR3 in amino acids: CASSFRGSRVAKNIQYF. Written as DNA, the CDR3 is TGTGCCAGCAGCTTTCGAGGGTCTAGGGTAGCCAAAAACATTCAGTACTTC.

The genes are TRBV6-5 and TRBJ2-3; TRBD2 matches 7 bases. From germline, CDR1 is MNHEY and CDR2 SVGAGI. The CDR3 runs 15 residues. With 5 bases clipped from V and 4 bases from J, the junction kept 9 bases outside the gene matches. The CDR3 loop reads CASSPGTNRADTQYF. The CDR3, as DNA: TGTGCCAGCAGTCCCGGGACTAATAGGGCAGATACGCAGTATTTT.

V gene TRBV20-1 combines with J gene TRBJ1-2; D ambiguous. Per the germline V gene, CDR1 is DFQATT and CDR2 is SNEGSKA (reference sequence). There are 11 residues in the CDR3. V lost 7 bases and J 6 bases, leaving 12 bases between the germline ends. The CDR3 nucleotides are TGCAGTGAAAGAACAACCAATGGCTACACCTTC. Protein product: CSERTTNGYTF.

V and J are TRBV7-8 and TRBJ2-7; TRBD1 is a possible D gene (5 bases). The V gene's germline CDR1 is SGHVS and CDR2 FQNEAQ. V shed 1 base and J shed 1 base, with 8 bases lying between them. This CDR3 comprises 14 residues. The CDR3 reads CASSLVAGSYEQYF. The CDR3 DNA follows: TGTGCCAGCAGCTTAGTAGCAGGGTCCTACGAGCAGTACTTC.

The V gene is TRBV3-1 (or the pseudogene TRBV3-2), the J gene TRBJ1-6; D is perhaps TRBD1 (5 bases). From germline, CDR1 is LGHDT and CDR2 YNNKEL (reference sequence). Trimming removed 2 bases from V and 11 bases from J, with 13 bases in between. This CDR3 is built from 14 residues. CDR3 amino acids: CASSQQGWGTPLHF. For the CDR3, the DNA is TGTGCCAGCAGCCAACAGGGTTGGGGGACACCCCTCCACTTT.

This chain connects TRBV5-6 to TRBJ2-3; D is ambiguous. Trimming pared 4 bases from V and 1 base from J, leaving 16 bases between. The CDR3 length is 16 residues. Germline CDR1 is SGHDT and CDR2 is YYEEEE. The CDR3 region has the DNA TGTGCCAGCAGCCCAGACCTCAGCACGGGCACAGATACGCAGTATTTT. Translated, it gives CASSPDLSTGTDTQYF. The full variable domain, with the rest looked up from reference TRBV5-6 and TRBJ2-3, is DAGVTQSPTHLIKTRGQQVTLRCSPKSGHDTVSWYQQALGQGPQFIFQYYEEEERQRGNFPDRFSGHQFPNYSSELNVNALLLGDSALYLCASSPDLSTGTDTQYFGPGTRLTVL.

The chain links TRBV5-8 to TRBJ1-1; D unresolved. The CDR3 totals 13 residues. V was trimmed by 2 bases and J by 5 bases, leaving 10 bases between them. The germline gives CDR1 SGHTS, CDR2 YDEGEE. Here the CDR3 reads CASSFDGLTEAFF. The CDR3 coding sequence is TGTGCCAGCAGCTTTGATGGGTTAACTGAAGCTTTCTTT.

The V and J genes are TRBV29-1 and TRBJ1-2, with 7 positions matching TRBD1. V lost 4 bases, J lost 8 bases, and 10 bases stayed unmatched. The CDR3 has 13 amino acids. In germline, CDR1 is SQVTM, CDR2 ANQGSEA. The chain's CDR3 is CSVGEGAPEGYTF. The CDR3, as DNA: TGCAGCGTTGGGGAGGGGGCGCCTGAGGGCTACACCTTC. Based on the CDR3 plus reference TRBV29-1 and TRBJ1-2, the full variable domain is SAVISQKPSRDICQRGTSLTIQCQVDSQVTMMFWYRQQPGQSLTLIATANQGSEATYESGFVIDKFPISRPNLTFSTLTVSNMSPEDSSIYLCSVGEGAPEGYTFGSGTRLTVV.

The chain combines TRBV4-1 with TRBJ2-3; D ambiguous. Germline V gene data show CDR1 as MGHRA and CDR2 as YSYEKL. Trimming cost V 1 base and J 11 bases, with 7 bases left between them. The CDR3 covers 11 residues. The CDR3 loop is CASSQGYLQYF. Written as DNA, the CDR3 is TGCGCCAGCAGCCAAGGGTATCTGCAGTATTTT.

This clone was picked up one time. V is TRBV12-3 or TRBV12-4 and J is TRBJ1-2, with D perhaps matching TRBD1 (6 bases). V dropped 9 bases and J dropped 10 bases, with 15 bases sitting between them. The CDR3 sequence is 11 residues long. Here the CDR3 reads CARVLGGTYTF. The DNA of the CDR3 is TGTGCCAGGGTACTAGGGGGTACCTACACCTTC.

The chain couples TRBV5-1 to TRBJ2-1; TRBD2 aligns across 8 bases. The V gene's germline CDR1 is SGHRS and CDR2 YFSETQ. This CDR3 spans 15 amino acids. With 4 bases clipped from V and 2 bases from J, the junction kept 5 bases outside the gene matches. The CDR3 nucleotides read TGCGCCAGCAGCCAGAATAGCGGGACCTACAATGAGCAGTTCTTC. It specifies CASSQNSGTYNEQFF.

The chain couples TRBV4-1 to TRBJ1-6; D uncertain. Trimming removed 6 bases from V and 0 bases from J, with 3 bases in between. The CDR3 loop spans 13 amino acids. Per germline, CDR1 MGHRA and CDR2 YSYEKL. The CDR3: CASRISYNSPLHF. The CDR3 region has the DNA TGCGCCAGCAGGATCTCCTATAATTCACCCCTCCACTTT.

CDR3 sequence reads: CASSLVGTDTQYF. The CDR3, as DNA: TGCGCCAGCAGCTTGGTAGGAACAGATACGCAGTATTTT. The chain is built from TRBV5-1 and TRBJ2-3; no firm D call. Germline-derived CDR1 and CDR2 are SGHRS and YFSETQ. The CDR3 has 13 amino acids. Trimming removed 0 bases from V and 3 bases from J, with 5 bases in between.

This clone was seen once. This sequence joins TRBV3-1 (or the pseudogene TRBV3-2) and TRBJ1-2; tentatively, D is TRBD1 (5 bases). V was pared by 1 base and J by 8 bases, with 17 bases between. The CDR3 covers 15 residues. CDR1 and CDR2 from the germline V gene are LGHDT and YNNKEL (reference sequence). CDR3 sequence: CASSQARDGRGGYTF. Here the CDR3 DNA reads TGTGCCAGCAGCCAAGCCAGGGACGGGAGGGGAGGCTACACCTTC.

The chain employs TRBV7-8 and TRBJ1-2; D is uncertain. Germline V lookup: CDR1 SGHVS, CDR2 FQNEAQ. Trimming shortened V by 1 base and J by 3 bases, and 9 bases separated the two germline ends. This CDR3 is built from 14 residues. DNA of the CDR3: TGTGCCAGCAGCTTAGTGCCGGGCGACTATGGCTACACCTTC. It codes for CASSLVPGDYGYTF. Filled out from reference TRBV7-8 and TRBJ1-2, the complete variable domain reads GAGVSQSPRYKVAKRGQDVALRCDPISGHVSLFWYQQALGQGPEFLTYFQNEAQLDKSGLPSDRFFAERPEGSVSTLKIQRTQQEDSAVYLCASSLVPGDYGYTFGSGTRLTVV.

V usage is TRBV5-4 and J usage is TRBJ1-4; D perhaps matches TRBD1 (5 bases). Looked up from germline, CDR1 is SGHNT and CDR2 is YYREEE (reference sequence). The germline V and J ends were trimmed by 4 bases and 8 bases, with 18 bases remaining between them. The CDR3 runs 15 residues. The CDR3, as DNA: TGTGCCAGCAGCGCCCAGGGACCAGTGGGCGAAAAACTGTTTTTT. It encodes CASSAQGPVGEKLFF.